Listed below are T cell receptor beta chains from one sample, sequenced in a study of T cell repertoires and leukemia-associated antigens. TCRdb re-called the 5' RACE reads with MiXCR, one entry per CDR3 protein. Among about 11,000 distinct CDR3 sequences, 42% were seen once, and the ten largest hold 27%. Antigens of these TCRs are unknown. Sequenced material: CD3+ T cells sorted from blood and cultured. The receptors come from a female donor in good health. The CDR3 runs from the conserved cysteine through the conserved F or W. Fields, in order: V gene, clone size, J gene, D gene, CDR3 DNA, CDR3 protein. The D gene is left open where the match is weak. Size is omitted from some rows. Given values are once, few, many or a class for expanded clones.

TRBV7-2	.	TRBJ2-7	TRBD2	TGTGCCAGCAGCTTTTCTAGCGGGGCCTACGAGCAGTACTTC	CASSFSSGAYEQYF
TRBV15	.	TRBJ2-6	.	TGTGCCACCAGCAGCCGCGGAGAGCCGGCCAACGTCCTGACTTTC	CATSSRGEPANVLTF
TRBV20-1	few	TRBJ1-5	.	TGCAGTGCTAGAGATCTCAACGGGTATAGCAATCAGCCCCAGCATTTT	CSARDLNGYSNQPQHF
TRBV4-3	.	TRBJ2-3	TRBD2	TGCGCCAGCAGCCCCGAGACTAGCGGGAGCGTCGGTACGCAGTATTTT	CASSPETSGSVGTQYF
TRBV27	many	TRBJ2-1	.	TGTGCCAGCAGTTTATCCCAGGGGCACCCACTCTACAATGAGCAGTTCTTC	CASSLSQGHPLYNEQFF
TRBV20-1	.	TRBJ1-3	.	TGCAGTGCTAAAACTGGGGTCTCTGGAAACACCATATATTTT	CSAKTGVSGNTIYF
TRBV25-1	few	TRBJ2-7	TRBD1	TGTGCCAGCAGTGAGGGCGTGGGACAGGGTAGGCCCGAGCAGTACTTC	CASSEGVGQGRPEQYF
TRBV7-6	many	TRBJ1-5	.	TGTGCCAGCAGCCGATCGGGAGATCAGCCCCAGCATTTT	CASSRSGDQPQHF
TRBV24-1	.	TRBJ2-2	.	TGTGCCACCAGTGACCCGGGGCTGTTTTTT	CATSDPGLFF
TRBV12-3/TRBV12-4	few	TRBJ2-5	TRBD2	TGTGCCAGCAGAACCTCTAGCGGGAGGATTCAAGAGACCCAGTACTTC	CASRTSSGRIQETQYF
TRBV10-1	few	TRBJ2-3	.	TGCGCCACCGGGATTAACACAGATACGCAGTATTTT	CATGINTDTQYF
TRBV7-8	medium-sized	TRBJ2-3	TRBD2	TGTGCCAGCAGTCTTAGCGGGAGCTATCCAGATACGCAGTATTTT	CASSLSGSYPDTQYF
TRBV7-2	.	TRBJ1-5	.	TGTGCTAGCAGCTTATATTCAGGGGATCAGCCCCGGCATTTT	CASSLYSGDQPRHF
TRBV7-2	few	TRBJ1-2	.	TGTGCCAGCAGCTTAACGGCCACGAACTATGGCTACACCTTC	CASSLTATNYGYTF
TRBV19	.	TRBJ2-3	TRBD2	TGTGCCAGTAGTCCTACCGGACTAGCAGTTGATACGCAGTATTTT	CASSPTGLAVDTQYF
TRBV20-1	.	TRBJ2-1	TRBD2	TGCAGTGCTCCCGGGACTAGGCCAGGGCGTGGGCAGTTCTTC	CSAPGTRPGRGQFF
TRBV7-9	.	TRBJ1-6	.	TGTGCCAGCAGCTTAGATCGGACAGATAATTCACCCCTCCACTTT	CASSLDRTDNSPLHF
TRBV12-3/TRBV12-4	few	TRBJ2-1	.	TGTGCCAGCAGTCACACAGGGGGGGGCAATGAGCAGTTCTTC	CASSHTGGGNEQFF
TRBV4-1	.	TRBJ2-4	.	TGCGCCAGCAGGCCCGGGACGGACGGAATTCAGTACTTC	CASRPGTDGIQYF
TRBV20-1	many	TRBJ1-3	.	TGCAGTGCTACCCGGGACAACTCTGGAAACACCATATATTTT	CSATRDNSGNTIYF
TRBV12-3/TRBV12-4	few	TRBJ2-1	TRBD2	TGTGCCAGCAGTTTGGGGGGACTAGCGGGAGAATTAAATGAGCAGTTCTTC	CASSLGGLAGELNEQFF
TRBV20-1	medium-sized	TRBJ1-1	TRBD1	TGCAGTGTCACCCGGGGGGACAGGGGCATGAACACTGAAGCTTTCTTT	CSVTRGDRGMNTEAFF
TRBV4-2	many	TRBJ1-2	.	TGTGCCAGCAGCCACCCTCGGAACACTTTATATGGCTACACCTTC	CASSHPRNTLYGYTF
TRBV6-6	.	TRBJ2-7	TRBD2	TGTGCCAGCTTCCCTACTAGCGGGAACTACGAGCAGTACTTC	CASFPTSGNYEQYF
TRBV4-1	few	TRBJ2-1	TRBD1	TGCGCCAGCAGCCACTCCGGGACAGGAAACAATGAGCAGTTCTTC	CASSHSGTGNNEQFF
TRBV4-1	many	TRBJ1-2	TRBD1	TGCGCCCGCAGCCAAGCCCTGGACAGGGCCACCGATGGCTACACCTTC	CARSQALDRATDGYTF
TRBV4-2	medium-sized	TRBJ2-1	TRBD2	TGTGCCAGCAGCCAAGATGGAGGTAGCGGGAGTAATGAGCAGTTCTTC	CASSQDGGSGSNEQFF
TRBV2	.	TRBJ2-7	.	TGTGCCAGCAGTGAACTGCTCGGAAGCTCCTACGAGCAGTACTTC	CASSELLGSSYEQYF
TRBV4-2	.	TRBJ2-7	.	TGTGCCAGCAGCCAAAGGGCGCAGGGGCGTTACGAGCAGTACTTC	CASSQRAQGRYEQYF
TRBV3-1	.	TRBJ2-7	TRBD2	TGTGCCAGCAGCCGGGGGGGACTCGAGCAGTACTTC	CASSRGGLEQYF
TRBV20-1	.	TRBJ2-7	.	TGCAGTGCCCCCGAGGCAAGCGGGTCAGCCTACGAGCAGTACTTC	CSAPEASGSAYEQYF
TRBV30	many	TRBJ2-1	.	TGTGCCTGGAGTGCGGACGGGCTACCTTACAATGAGCAGTTCTTC	CAWSADGLPYNEQFF
TRBV12-3/TRBV12-4	medium-sized	TRBJ2-5	.	TGTGCCAGCAGCCTCTCGGATGCAGAGACCCAGTACTTC	CASSLSDAETQYF
TRBV4-1	few	TRBJ1-2	.	TGCGCCAGCAGCCAAGAGCGGGGATCCTATGGCTACACCTTC	CASSQERGSYGYTF
TRBV5-6	few	TRBJ2-7	.	TGTGCCAGCAGATCCGACAGAACTGGCTACGAGCAGTACTTC	CASRSDRTGYEQYF
TRBV5-4	.	TRBJ1-6	.	TGTGCCAGCAGCTTGCTACGCGGCGGGGGAAGTAATTCACCCCTCCACTTT	CASSLLRGGGSNSPLHF
TRBV20-1	.	TRBJ1-5	.	TGCAGTGCTAAAGATGCGGTCAGATTAAGCAATCAGCCCCAGCATTTT	CSAKDAVRLSNQPQHF
TRBV7-2	.	TRBJ2-1	.	TGTGCCAGCAGCTTGGGGGGTCGCCTTTACAATGAGCAGTTCTTC	CASSLGGRLYNEQFF
TRBV4-1	medium-sized	TRBJ1-6	TRBD1	TGCGCCAGCAGCCAAGAAGGGACAGTGAACTATAATTCACCCCTCCACTTT	CASSQEGTVNYNSPLHF